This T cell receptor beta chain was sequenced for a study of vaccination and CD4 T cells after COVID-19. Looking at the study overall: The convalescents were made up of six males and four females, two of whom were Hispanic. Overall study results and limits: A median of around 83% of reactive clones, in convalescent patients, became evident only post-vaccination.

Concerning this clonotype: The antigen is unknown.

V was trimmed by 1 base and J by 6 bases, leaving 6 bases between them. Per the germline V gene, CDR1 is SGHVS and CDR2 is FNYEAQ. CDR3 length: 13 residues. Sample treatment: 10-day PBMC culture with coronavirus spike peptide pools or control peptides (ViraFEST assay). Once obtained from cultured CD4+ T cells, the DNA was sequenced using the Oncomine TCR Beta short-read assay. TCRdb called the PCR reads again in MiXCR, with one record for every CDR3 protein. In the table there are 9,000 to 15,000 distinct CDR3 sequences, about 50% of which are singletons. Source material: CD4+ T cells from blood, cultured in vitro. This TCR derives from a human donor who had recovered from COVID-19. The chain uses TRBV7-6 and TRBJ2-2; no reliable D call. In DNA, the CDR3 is TGTGCCAGCAGCTTAGGTGACCCCGGGGAGCTGTTTTTT. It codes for CASSLGDPGELFF.